The TCR beta chain described here comes from a study of shared clonotypes between healthy human individuals. Study-wide results and caveats: Larger estimated richness was generally seen in naive subsets than in memory subsets.

Positive CCR7 selection of CD45RO-negative cells yielded the naive CD8 cells, and terminally differentiated effector memory CD45RA+ cells were excluded. To note about this clone: The antigen is not known.

This CDR3 is 14 amino acids long. Germline V gene data show CDR1 as MDHEN and CDR2 as SYDVKM. V dropped 6 bases and J dropped 8 bases, with 17 bases sitting between them. This table comes from immunoSEQ multiplex PCR, and its TCRdb copy is limited to in-frame clones, with some not included. Seen here are about 2.1 million clones, about 93% observed once, and the top ten hold roughly 1.7%. The sequence was obtained from a young man in good health. Some clones in this sample may be carry-over from other donors' samples. The rearrangement links TRBV28 to TRBJ2-4; possible D gene TRBD1, 6 bases. Sequenced input: naive CD8+ T cells from PBMCs. The CDR3 bases are TGTGCCAGCAGGGAGACAGGTGGTTCGGACATTCAGTACTTC. Encoded protein: CASRETGGSDIQYF.